The TCR beta chain under discussion was sequenced for a study of blood T cell repertoires in COVID-19. Study information: Spain, Italy and the United States supplied samples that represented acute and convalescent COVID-19. T cells, B-cell-depleted T cells, or PBMCs provided the cDNA or gDNA that served as material.

Authors' analysis steps: Cell counts per sample came from amplifying reference gene primers. Clones were read by immunoSEQ multiplex PCR, and TCRdb kept only the in-frame ones, dropping some. V, J and clone size reflect that table, while D and trimming were determined from the DNA. Of 23,000 or so clones in the sample, about 83% are singletons; the top ten hold more than 25%. The receptor was derived from a human donor with active COVID-19. The donor label of this sample is uncertain. Sequencing was performed on peripheral blood.

The CDR3 nucleotides read TGTGCCAGTACCGCGCCGGGACAGGGGGGAGGAGAAAAACTGTTTTTT. Residues: CASTAPGQGGGEKLFF. The chain recombines TRBV19 with TRBJ1-4; 11 bases map to TRBD1. The length of the CDR3 is 16 residues. Germline V gene data show CDR1 as LNHDA and CDR2 as SQIVND (reference sequence). V was clipped by 7 bases and J by 8 bases; unmatched bases: 12.